The entry below describes one T cell receptor (beta chain). Its antigen is not identified. The CDR3 contains 15 residues. CDR1 WNHNN and CDR2 SYGVQD come from the germline V gene (reference sequence). With 3 bases clipped from V and 1 base from J, the junction kept 3 bases outside the gene matches. Sequencing used immunoSEQ multiplex PCR; TCRdb keeps in-frame clones, though not all of them. The sample holds roughly 99,000 clones, around 92% seen once. The data stem from a study of graft-versus-host responses after intestinal transplantation. Study-level information: Transplants given to recipients were multivisceral, liver-intestinal, or isolated intestinal. Broader study findings: There were GvH clones found in recipient marrow, and some of them appeared first in ileum or blood. Patients who carried graft-donor T cell macrochimerism also had high graft-versus-host to host-versus-graft clonal ratios in their allografts.

The sequence came from a human donor who was the organ donor for an intestinal transplant. The chain joins TRBV10-1 to TRBJ2-7, with 10 bases that match TRBD2. The sample here was unstimulated CD8+ T cells sorted from spleen or lymph node cells, taken before transplant. This CDR3 reads CASSEGSGGSYEQYF. In nucleotides, the CDR3 is TGCGCCAGCAGTGAAGGTAGCGGGGGGTCCTACGAGCAGTACTTC.